These 16 T cell receptor beta chains were sequenced from one sample in a study of post-analysis software for immune sequencing data. Overall study results and limits: When patients were compared with controls, a handful of TRBV segments were more frequent, TRBV5-6, TRBV5-1 and TRBV20-1 among them.

Prepared TCR beta cDNA libraries contained unique molecular identifiers. From the PCR reads, TCRdb called clonotypes with MiXCR, one entry per CDR3 protein. The sample has hundreds of thousands of distinct CDR3 sequences; roughly three fifths are singletons. These receptors' antigens are unknown. Sequenced: blood. The receptors shown here come from a girl under 10 years old with multiple sclerosis.

The CDR3 loop reads CASSELRLEGTDTQYF. The CDR3 DNA follows: TGTGCCAGCAGTGAATTAAGACTCGAGGGGACAGATACGCAGTATTTT. This rearrangement joins TRBV25-1 to TRBJ2-3; D is tentatively TRBD1 or TRBD2 (5 bases each). Germline V gives CDR1 MGHDK, CDR2 SYGVNS. Trimming shortened V by 1 base and J by 3 bases, and 14 bases separated the two germline ends. The CDR3 spans 16 residues.

V gene TRBV21-1 combines with J gene TRBJ1-2. TRBV21-1 is a pseudogene. CDR3 size: 13 residues. In DNA, the CDR3 is TGTGCCAGCAGCAAAGAGCAGAACTATGGCTACACCTTC. Translating it yields CASSKEQNYGYTF.

This CDR3 reads CASSFPGQSYGYTF. CDR3 nucleotides: TGTGCCAGCAGTTTTCCGGGACAGAGCTATGGCTACACCTTC. The chain couples TRBV25-1 to TRBJ1-2; 7 positions match TRBD1. This CDR3 is 14 amino acids long. The germline V gene encodes CDR1 MGHDK and CDR2 SYGVNS. The trim removed 5 bases at V and 4 bases at J, leaving 7 bases unmatched.

In its sample, this clonotype was seen a few times. This chain joins TRBV29-1 and TRBJ1-2, with 7 bases identical to TRBD1. The length of the CDR3 is 12 residues. CDR1 is SQVTM, CDR2 ANQGSEA, per germline. The V gene end was trimmed by 2 bases and the J gene end by 11 bases; junction bases not matched to a gene: 8. CDR3 sequence: CSVEYDREWYTF. For the CDR3, the DNA is TGCAGCGTTGAATATGACAGGGAGTGGTACACCTTC.

This clonotype was observed a handful of times. The V and J genes are TRBV20-1 and TRBJ2-1, with 13 bases lining up with TRBD2. The germline V gene encodes CDR1 DFQATT and CDR2 SNEGSKA (reference sequence). This CDR3 has 16 amino acids. V lost 5 bases and J lost 7; bases outside the gene matches: 11. This CDR3 is CSAPVTSGRARNEQFF. The DNA of the CDR3 is TGCAGTGCTCCCGTAACTAGCGGGAGGGCTAGGAATGAGCAGTTCTTC.

This chain uses TRBV7-9 with TRBJ2-1, with D perhaps TRBD2 (5 bases). Germline values: CDR1 SEHNR, CDR2 FQNEAQ (reference sequence). This CDR3 has 13 residues. Trimming took 5 bases from V and 4 from J, leaving 9 bases between them. CDR3 sequence: CASSMDLYNEQFF. CDR3 nucleotide sequence: TGTGCCAGCAGCATGGACTTATACAATGAGCAGTTCTTC.

The chain employs TRBV6-2 or TRBV6-3 and TRBJ1-2, with a tentative D call TRBD1 (5 bases). Germline values: CDR1 MNHEY, CDR2 SVGEGT. Trimming left V 2 bases short and J 9 bases short, with 16 bases between. This CDR3 comprises 14 residues. This CDR3 reads CASSYEIRGASYTF. The CDR3 DNA follows: TGTGCCAGCAGTTACGAAATCAGAGGGGCGAGCTACACCTTC.

V gene TRBV7-9 combines with J gene TRBJ2-3, with D maybe TRBD2 (6 bases). The germline V and J ends were trimmed by 5 bases and 3 bases, with 12 bases remaining between them. Germline-derived CDR1 and CDR2 are SEHNR and FQNEAQ (reference sequence). The CDR3 has 14 amino acids. This CDR3 is CASSPHGRTDTQYF. The DNA for the CDR3 is TGTGCCAGCAGCCCCCACGGGAGAACAGATACGCAGTATTTT.

This clonotype occurred a few times. This sequence joins TRBV10-3 and TRBJ2-3; D may match TRBD1 or TRBD2 (6 bases each). The V and J ends lost 0 bases and 2 bases respectively, with 12 bases between them. CDR1 is ENHRY, CDR2 SYGVKD, per germline. CDR3 length: 16 residues. For the CDR3, the DNA is TGTGCCATCAGTGAGTCGGAGGGGGAGGTCACAGATACGCAGTATTTT. Translated: CAISESEGEVTDTQYF.

J is TRBJ2-5 and V is TRBV5-1, with D perhaps matching TRBD1 (5 bases). The closer fit of TRBJ2-7 to the DNA end suggests the J call may be wrong. CDR1 is SGHRS and CDR2 is YFSETQ in the germline V gene. The CDR3 length is 17 residues. CDR3 bases: TGCGCCAGCAGCTTGGGGACATCGTACCCAGAGATTTACGAGCAGTACTTC. This gives the protein CASSLGTSYPEIYEQYF.

The chain employs TRBV2 and TRBJ2-2, with unresolved D. The CDR3 is made up of 14 amino acids. Germline V gives CDR1 SNHLY, CDR2 FYNNEI. V lost 3 bases to trimming and J lost 3 bases, with 8 bases between them. The CDR3 reads CASSEVSYTGELFF. Written as DNA, the CDR3 is TGTGCCAGCAGTGAGGTTTCTTACACCGGGGAGCTGTTTTTT. The full variable domain, completed using reference TRBV2 and TRBJ2-2, is EPEVTQTPSHQVTQMGQEVILRCVPISNHLYFYWYRQILGQKVEFLVSFYNNEISEKSEIFDDQFSVERPDGSNFTLKIRSTKLEDSAMYFCASSEVSYTGELFFGEGSRLTVL.

The genes are TRBV14 and TRBJ2-7; TRBD2 agrees at 12 bases. The CDR3 spans 17 residues. Unmatched junction bases numbered 6, after V lost 3 bases and J lost 0 bases. Germline loops: CDR1 SGHDN, CDR2 FVKESK. CDR3 DNA sequence: TGTGCCAGCAGCCACCGGACTAGCGGGATCTACTCCTACGAGCAGTACTTC. Amino acids: CASSHRTSGIYSYEQYF.

This chain links TRBV19 with TRBJ2-3; D may match TRBD1 or TRBD2 (5 bases each). This CDR3 is built from 14 residues. The germline V gene encodes CDR1 LNHDA and CDR2 SQIVND (reference sequence). Trimming shortened V by 4 bases and J by 3 bases, and 11 bases separated the two germline ends. This CDR3 is CASSTGQRTDTQYF. CDR3 in DNA: TGTGCCAGTAGTACGGGGCAAAGGACAGATACGCAGTATTTT.

This clonotype was picked up one time. The gene calls are TRBV12-3 or TRBV12-4 and TRBJ2-1, with D perhaps given as TRBD1 or TRBD2 (5 bases each). Trimming removed 6 bases from V and 0 bases from J, with 12 bases in between. The CDR3 consists of 15 residues. The CDR3 loop is CASRTGTVSYNEQFF. Here the CDR3 DNA reads TGTGCCAGCAGAACCGGGACGGTCTCCTACAATGAGCAGTTCTTC.

In its sample, this clonotype was seen once. The rearrangement joins TRBV12-3 or TRBV12-4 to TRBJ2-1; D perhaps matches TRBD2 (5 bases). Trimming removed 5 bases at V and 0 bases at J, with 14 bases between. This CDR3 has 16 residues. The CDR3 region has the DNA TGTGCCAGCAGTCTTATGTGGGGAGACTCCTACAATGAGCAGTTCTTC. Translating it yields CASSLMWGDSYNEQFF.

V usage is TRBV20-1 and J usage is TRBJ2-1; the D gene is possibly TRBD1 (6 bases). The CDR3 runs to 13 residues. The germline V gene encodes CDR1 DFQATT and CDR2 SNEGSKA (reference sequence). The V and J ends lost 1 base and 3 bases respectively, with 7 bases between them. In DNA, the CDR3 is TGCAGTGCTAGAGGGGGGCTCTACAATGAGCAGTTCTTC. Amino acids: CSARGGLYNEQFF.